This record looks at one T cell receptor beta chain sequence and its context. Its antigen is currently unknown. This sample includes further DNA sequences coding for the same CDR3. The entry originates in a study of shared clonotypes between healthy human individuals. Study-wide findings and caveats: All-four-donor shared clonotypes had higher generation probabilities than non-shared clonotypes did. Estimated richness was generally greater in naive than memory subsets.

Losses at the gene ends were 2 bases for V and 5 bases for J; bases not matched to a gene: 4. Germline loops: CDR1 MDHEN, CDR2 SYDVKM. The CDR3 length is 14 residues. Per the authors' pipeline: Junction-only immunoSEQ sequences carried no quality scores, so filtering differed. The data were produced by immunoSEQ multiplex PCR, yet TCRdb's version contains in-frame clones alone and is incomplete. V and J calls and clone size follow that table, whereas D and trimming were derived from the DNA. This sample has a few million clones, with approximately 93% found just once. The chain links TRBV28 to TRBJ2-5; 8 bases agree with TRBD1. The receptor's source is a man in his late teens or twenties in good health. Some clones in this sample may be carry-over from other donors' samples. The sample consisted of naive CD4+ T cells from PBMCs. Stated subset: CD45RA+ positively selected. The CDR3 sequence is CASSLLRGQETQYF. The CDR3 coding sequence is TGTGCCAGCAGTTTACTCAGGGGGCAGGAGACCCAGTACTTC. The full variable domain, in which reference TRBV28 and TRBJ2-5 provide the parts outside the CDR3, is DVKVTQSSRYLVKRTGEKVFLECVQDMDHENMFWYRQDPGLGLRLIYFSYDVKMKEKGDIPEGYSVSREKKERFSLILESASTNQTSMYLCASSLLRGQETQYFGPGTRLLVL.